This T cell receptor (beta chain) is drawn from a study of early T cells in non-severe SARS-CoV-2 infection. Overall study: Sequencing used unsorted whole-blood bulk RNA, so chains lack pairing.

This CDR3 is 20 amino acids long. CDR1 and CDR2 (germline): DFQATT, SNEGSKA (reference sequence). Trimming took off 0 bases at V and 0 bases at J, with 21 bases between the two ends. At least ten counts were recorded for this clonotype. TCRdb fed the 5' RACE reads into MiXCR, producing one record per CDR3 protein. The sample shows nearly 45,000 distinct CDR3 sequences, around 10% of them seen only once. This TCR was sampled from an adult who was a healthcare worker with PCR-confirmed SARS-CoV-2 infection or an uninfected control (not recorded which). Sequencing was done on a sample of whole blood. The chain links TRBV20-1 to TRBJ2-6; maybe TRBD1 (6 bases). The CDR3, as DNA: TGCAGTGCTAGAGATCGTGGGGGCGGTGTATTACCCTCTGGGGCCAACGTCCTGACTTTC. Translated: CSARDRGGGVLPSGANVLTF.